Presented here are 30 T cell receptor beta chains from one specimen sequenced in a study of control samples from healthy donors and cancer patients. Measured with immunoSEQ multiplex PCR; TCRdb has only the in-frame clones, and not every one. The profile covers 95,000 to 150,000 clones, with roughly nine tenths appearing a single time and 7.8% taken by the ten largest. Sequences were obtained from blood. These receptors all come from a woman aged 18-29 years in good health.

This chain connects TRBV4-2 to TRBJ1-2, with D possibly TRBD1 on 6 matching bases. The CDR3 spans 16 residues. Germline CDR1 is LGHNA and CDR2 is YNFKEQ. V was shortened by 0 bases and J by 2 bases, with 13 bases between the two germline ends. CDR3 nucleotides: TGTGCCAGCAGCCAAGACCTGGCAGGGGTGAACTATGGCTACACCTTC. Its protein is CASSQDLAGVNYGYTF.

The J gene is TRBJ2-3, the V gene TRBV10-2; D may match TRBD1 or TRBD2 (5 bases each). The CDR3 has 15 amino acids. Per the germline V gene, CDR1 is WSHSY and CDR2 is SAAADI. V was pared by 8 bases and J by 8 bases, with 23 bases between. The CDR3 DNA is TGCGCCAGCGCAACCACTAGTGGGATTAGGGGTACGCAGTATTTT. It translates to CASATTSGIRGTQYF.

The chain carries TRBV20-1 and TRBJ1-1; D is unclear. The germline V and J ends were trimmed by 3 bases and 0 bases, with 5 bases remaining between them. Germline loops: CDR1 DFQATT, CDR2 SNEGSKA (reference sequence). CDR3 length: 12 amino acids. CDR3 residues: CSASRMNTEAFF. DNA for the CDR3: TGCAGTGCTAGTAGGATGAACACTGAAGCTTTCTTT.

V is TRBV29-1 and J is TRBJ1-2; D gene unclear. This CDR3 comprises 11 residues. V gave up 4 bases and J gave up 2 bases, with 5 bases separating them. In germline, CDR1 is SQVTM, CDR2 ANQGSEA. The CDR3 here is CSVGENYGYTF. CDR3 DNA: TGCAGCGTTGGTGAGAACTATGGCTACACCTTC.

The chain employs TRBV7-9 and TRBJ2-1, with 15 bases identical to TRBD2. CDR1 and CDR2 from the germline V gene are SEHNR and FQNEAQ (reference sequence). Trimming at V came to 6 bases and at J to 6 bases, leaving 12 bases not matched to a gene. The CDR3 has 18 residues. CDR3: CASSLYGLAGGSGNEQFF. CDR3 nucleotide sequence: TGTGCCAGCAGTTTATATGGACTAGCGGGAGGGTCTGGCAATGAGCAGTTCTTC.

This chain uses TRBV19 with TRBJ1-5, with a possible D match to TRBD1 (5 bases). CDR1 LNHDA and CDR2 SQIVND come from the germline V gene (reference sequence). The V gene lost 3 bases and the J gene lost 7 bases, with 13 bases spanning the gap. This CDR3 region has 14 residues. The CDR3 here is CASSIGGAWQPQHF. In nucleotides, the CDR3 is TGTGCCAGTAGTATCGGAGGGGCTTGGCAGCCCCAGCATTTT.

The chain employs TRBV7-2 and TRBJ2-2; D may be TRBD1 (5 bases). Trimming removed 2 bases at V and 0 bases at J, with 10 bases between. CDR1 is SGHTA and CDR2 is FQGNSA in the germline V gene. This CDR3 contains 16 residues. Written as DNA, the CDR3 is TGTGCCAGCAGCTTAAGACAGATCGCGAACACCGGGGAGCTGTTTTTT. Protein: CASSLRQIANTGELFF.

This sequence joins TRBV30 and TRBJ1-6; no reliable D call. The CDR3 is 14 residues long. Trimming removed 3 bases at V and 4 bases at J, with 10 bases between. Per germline, CDR1 GTSNPN and CDR2 SVGIG (reference sequence). The CDR3 nucleotides read TGTGCCTGGAGGCTCGGGCAGTATAATTCACCCCTCCACTTT. Translating it yields CAWRLGQYNSPLHF. Drawing the rest from reference TRBV30 and TRBJ1-6, the complete variable domain is SQTIHQWPATLVQPVGSPLSLECTVEGTSNPNLYWYRQAAGRGLQLLFYSVGIGQISSEVPQNLSASRPQDRQFILSSKKLLLSDSGFYLCAWRLGQYNSPLHFGNGTRLTVT.

V is TRBV3-1 (or the pseudogene TRBV3-2) and J is TRBJ1-2, with 9 bases aligning to TRBD1. This CDR3 region has 14 residues. Germline lookup yields CDR1 LGHDT and CDR2 YNNKEL (reference sequence). After removal of 1 base from V and 6 bases from J, the junction contained 3 bases not matched to a gene. The CDR3 nucleotides read TGTGCCAGCAGCCAAGGACAGGGGGTGGATGGCTACACCTTC. Amino acids: CASSQGQGVDGYTF.

In this sample, this clone turned up a few times. The V and J genes are TRBV7-2 and TRBJ2-2; D unresolved. Germline V gene data show CDR1 as SGHTA and CDR2 as FQGNSA. The CDR3 has 15 amino acids. The V end was cut by 4 bases, the J end by 4 bases, with 13 bases between. The CDR3 nucleotides read TGTGCCAGCAGCTCCTCTGTCCCCCCCACCGGGGAGCTGTTTTTT. This sequence encodes CASSSSVPPTGELFF.

The chain uses TRBV10-3 and TRBJ2-3; D gene uncertain. The CDR3 runs 14 residues. Germline CDR1 is ENHRY and CDR2 is SYGVKD. V lost 8 bases to trimming and J lost 0 bases, with 12 bases between them. CDR3 in DNA: TGTGCCATCGGCGTAGATTTTAGCACAGATACGCAGTATTTT. This sequence encodes CAIGVDFSTDTQYF.

The chain couples TRBV5-2 to TRBJ1-2. TRBV5-2 is designated a pseudogene. The CDR3 is 20 residues long. CDR3 DNA sequence: TGTGCCAGCAAGTCGTACAGCGAGGAGAGACTCCGCCTAATCAACTATGGCTACACCTTC. It specifies CASKSYSEERLRLINYGYTF.

The rearrangement joins TRBV5-1 to TRBJ2-5, with D perhaps TRBD2 (6 bases). The CDR3 contains 16 residues. Trimming shortened V by 7 bases and J by 3 bases, and 22 bases separated the two germline ends. The germline CDR1 and CDR2 sequences are SGHRS and YFSETQ. CDR3 protein: CASAPRILAPEETQYF. CDR3 DNA sequence: TGCGCCAGCGCGCCCCGAATCCTAGCGCCGGAAGAGACCCAGTACTTC.

The J gene is TRBJ2-3, the V gene TRBV2; D is undetermined. The CDR3 covers 15 residues. Germline V gene sequence: CDR1 SNHLY, CDR2 FYNNEI. Trimming took 8 bases from V and 0 from J, leaving 15 bases between them. The CDR3 DNA sequence: TGTGCCAGCCTACGAGGCGTGGGTAGCACAGATACGCAGTATTTT. The encoded protein is CASLRGVGSTDTQYF.

The chain is built from TRBV7-9 and TRBJ1-2; D is undetermined. V was clipped by 3 bases and J by 7 bases, with 9 bases between them. Germline V gives CDR1 SEHNR, CDR2 FQNEAQ (reference sequence). The CDR3 totals 12 residues. The CDR3 DNA follows: TGTGCCAGCAGCTTGTGGGTTACTGGCTACACCTTC. This sequence encodes CASSLWVTGYTF.

The chain joins TRBV5-6 to TRBJ2-1, with D perhaps TRBD2 (6 bases). The germline V gene has CDR1 SGHDT and CDR2 YYEEEE. V shed 1 base and J shed 15 bases, with 11 bases lying between them. The CDR3 has 11 amino acids. The CDR3: CASSLTGEWFF. CDR3 bases: TGTGCCAGCAGCTTGACGGGAGAGTGGTTCTTC.

This chain links TRBV6-1 with TRBJ1-1, with a tentative D call TRBD1 (5 bases). The V gene lost 3 bases and the J gene lost 1 base, with 6 bases spanning the gap. The CDR3 runs to 13 residues. Per the germline V gene, CDR1 is MNHNS and CDR2 is SASEGT. The CDR3 nucleotides read TGTGCCAGCAGTGACAGGGAGAACACTGAAGCTTTCTTT. Its translation is CASSDRENTEAFF.

The V call is TRBV5-8, the J call TRBJ1-4; D is undetermined. The CDR3 runs to 14 residues. Trimming took 0 bases from V and 8 from J, leaving 11 bases between them. The germline gives CDR1 SGHTS, CDR2 YDEGEE. In DNA form, the CDR3 reads TGTGCCAGCAGCTTGGGTATGGGTAACGAAAAACTGTTTTTT. Its translation: CASSLGMGNEKLFF.

The chain joins TRBV7-3 to TRBJ2-3; tentatively, D is TRBD1 (6 bases). The germline V gene has CDR1 SGHTA and CDR2 FQGTGA. This CDR3 region has 13 residues. Trimming pared 4 bases from V and 4 bases from J, leaving 9 bases between. The CDR3 DNA follows: TGTGCCAGCAGCTCCAGGGGTGCAGATACGCAGTATTTT. Amino acids: CASSSRGADTQYF.

The chain carries TRBV7-2 and TRBJ2-1; possible D gene TRBD2, 6 bases. The CDR3 runs to 16 residues. Germline V gene sequence: CDR1 SGHTA, CDR2 FQGNSA. The V end was cut by 2 bases, the J end by 3 bases, with 14 bases between. The CDR3 sequence is CASSLFSGVDYNEQFF. The DNA of the CDR3 is TGTGCCAGCAGCTTATTCTCGGGGGTCGACTACAATGAGCAGTTCTTC.

This clone came up once. The chain has TRBV27 and TRBJ1-5; D unclear. The CDR3 has 14 residues. Trimming took off 5 bases at V and 0 bases at J, with 8 bases between the two ends. Germline CDR1 reads MNHEY; CDR2 reads SMNVEV (reference sequence). The CDR3 DNA sequence: TGTGCCAGCAGTCCCTACAGTAGCAATCAGCCCCAGCATTTT. Protein sequence: CASSPYSSNQPQHF.

The chain has TRBV15 and TRBJ1-2; 7 bases map to TRBD1. Losses at the gene ends were 7 bases for V and 8 bases for J; bases not matched to a gene: 10. This CDR3 comprises 13 residues. Germline V gene data show CDR1 as LNHNV and CDR2 as YYDKDF (reference sequence). Here the CDR3 reads CATNAGGRNGYTF. The CDR3 DNA reads TGTGCCACCAACGCAGGGGGAAGGAACGGCTACACCTTC.

This clone was detected only once. This chain joins TRBV19 and TRBJ1-1, with 9 nucleotides matching TRBD1. The CDR3 covers 15 residues. V lost 6 bases to trimming and J lost 5 bases; unmatched junction nucleotides: 10. The germline CDR1 and CDR2 sequences are LNHDA and SQIVND (reference sequence). CDR3: CASRLVWDRATEAFF. CDR3 DNA: TGTGCCAGTAGACTGGTGTGGGACAGGGCTACTGAAGCTTTCTTT.

The chain uses TRBV27 and TRBJ1-4; 7 bases map to TRBD1. The CDR3 runs to 18 residues. J lost 0 bases, V lost 3 bases, and 10 bases had no gene match. Germline CDR1 reads MNHEY; CDR2 reads SMNVEV (reference sequence). In DNA, the CDR3 is TGTGCCAGCAGTTTTACCCCCCCCACAGGGGCAACTAATGAAAAACTGTTTTTT. Translated, it gives CASSFTPPTGATNEKLFF. Supplemented by reference TRBV27 and TRBJ1-4, the full variable domain reads EAQVTQNPRYLITVTGKKLTVTCSQNMNHEYMSWYRQDPGLGLRQIYYSMNVEVTDKGDVPEGYKVSRKEKRNFPLILESPSPNQTSLYFCASSFTPPTGATNEKLFFGSGTQLSVL.

CDR3 residues: CATRRGANVLTF. CDR3 DNA sequence: TGTGCCACCCGCCGTGGGGCCAACGTCCTGACTTTC. The chain joins TRBV24-1 to TRBJ2-6; D uncertain. The V end was cut by 9 bases, the J end by 3 bases, with 5 bases between. The CDR3 sequence is 12 residues long. Germline V gene lookup returns CDR1 KGHDR and CDR2 SFDVKD.

V usage is TRBV6-5 and J usage is TRBJ2-5, with no clear D. The CDR3 runs 13 residues. The V end was cut by 2 bases, the J end by 2 bases, with 6 bases between. Looked up from germline, CDR1 is MNHEY and CDR2 is SVGAGI. The CDR3 bases are TGTGCCAGCAGTTACACGGAGCAAGAGACCCAGTACTTC. Encoded protein: CASSYTEQETQYF.

This clone was seen just once. The rearrangement joins TRBV9 to TRBJ1-2, with 8 bases matching TRBD1. This CDR3 is built from 13 residues. Unmatched junction bases numbered 2, after V lost 1 base and J lost 6 bases. CDR1 SGDLS and CDR2 YYNGEE come from the germline V gene. The CDR3 loop is CASSVLTGDGYTF. CDR3 coding DNA: TGTGCCAGCAGCGTATTGACAGGGGATGGCTACACCTTC.

The rearrangement joins TRBV25-1 to TRBJ1-1; D not resolved. The CDR3 sequence is 13 residues long. V was cut by 7 bases and J by 1 base, with 10 bases left in between. CDR1 MGHDK and CDR2 SYGVNS come from the germline V gene. The CDR3 loop is CASTAGANTEAFF. In nucleotides, the CDR3 is TGTGCCAGCACCGCGGGTGCGAACACTGAAGCTTTCTTT. The whole variable domain, remainder taken from reference TRBV25-1 and TRBJ1-1, is EADIYQTPRYLVIGTGKKITLECSQTMGHDKMYWYQQDPGMELHLIHYSYGVNSTEKGDLSSESTVSRIRTEHFPLTLESARPSHTSQYLCASTAGANTEAFFGQGTRLTVV.

The J gene is TRBJ2-5, the V gene TRBV6-5; unclear D gene. The V end lost 0 bases, the J end lost 2 bases, and 10 bases lay between the germline ends. CDR3 size: 15 residues. Germline assignment: CDR1 MNHEY and CDR2 SVGAGI. CDR3 DNA: TGTGCCAGCAGTTACTCGGGCAGACCGCAAGAGACCCAGTACTTC. This codes for CASSYSGRPQETQYF.

The chain employs TRBV5-5 and TRBJ1-4, with a weak D call TRBD1 (5 bases). Germline CDR1 and CDR2: SGHKS and YYEKEE (reference sequence). The V and J ends lost 2 bases and 5 bases respectively, with 7 bases between them. This CDR3 is built from 13 residues. The CDR3 DNA is TGTGCCAGCAGCTTAGGGGCGAATGAAAAACTGTTTTTT. Translation: CASSLGANEKLFF. Drawing the rest from reference TRBV5-5 and TRBJ1-4, the complete variable domain is DAGVTQSPTHLIKTRGQQVTLRCSPISGHKSVSWYQQVLGQGPQFIFQYYEKEERGRGNFPDRFSARQFPNYSSELNVNALLLGDSALYLCASSLGANEKLFFGSGTQLSVL.